The entry that follows covers one TCR beta chain sequence. The data belong to a study of cytomegalovirus exposure and HLA in healthy donors. The V segment lost 4 bases and the J segment 2 bases; nucleotides outside the gene matches: 8. In germline, CDR1 is MNHEY, CDR2 SVGAGI. This CDR3 has 16 residues. PCR used 60 Vbeta primers and 13 Jbeta primers. Clones were sequenced by immunoSEQ multiplex PCR, and TCRdb holds only the in-frame ones, with some missing. Recorded here are 100,000 to 150,000 clones; the top ten clones represent 2.2%. The chain recombines TRBV6-5 with TRBJ1-3; 7 bases fit TRBD1. The sample comprised PBMCs. This sequence was found in a man aged 40-49 years in good health and CMV-seronegative. The CDR3 here is CASSSSTGSPGNTIYF. CDR3 sequence (DNA): TGTGCCAGCAGTTCCTCGACAGGGAGCCCTGGAAACACCATATATTTT.